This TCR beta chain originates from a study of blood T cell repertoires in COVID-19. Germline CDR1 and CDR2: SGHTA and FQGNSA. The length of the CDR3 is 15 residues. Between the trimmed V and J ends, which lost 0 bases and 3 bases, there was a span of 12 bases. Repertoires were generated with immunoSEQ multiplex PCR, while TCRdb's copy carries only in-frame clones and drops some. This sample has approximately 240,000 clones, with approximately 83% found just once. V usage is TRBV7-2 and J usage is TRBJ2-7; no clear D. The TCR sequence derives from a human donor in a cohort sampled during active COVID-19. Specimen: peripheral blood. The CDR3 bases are TGTGCCAGCAGCTTAGCCGCGTCCTCCCTCTACGAGCAGTACTTC. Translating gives CASSLAASSLYEQYF.